These 22 T cell receptor beta chains were sequenced from one sample in a study of cytomegalovirus exposure and HLA in healthy donors. Use of 60 Vbeta and 13 Jbeta primers characterized the PCR. The data were produced by immunoSEQ multiplex PCR, yet TCRdb's version contains in-frame clones alone and is incomplete. The sample carries 150,000 to 180,000 clones, about 74% recorded once. The sample taken for sequencing was PBMCs. Receptors originate from a woman aged 40 to 50 in good health and CMV-seronegative.

V is TRBV11-2 and J is TRBJ1-2, with TRBD1 as a possible D gene (6 bases). The germline CDR1 and CDR2 sequences are SGHAT and FQNNGV. This CDR3 region has 13 residues. Trimming took off 3 bases at V and 5 bases at J, with 10 bases between the two ends. The DNA for the CDR3 is TGTGCCAGCAGCTTGGGGGCCAAGTATGGCTACACCTTC. Amino acid sequence: CASSLGAKYGYTF.

The DNA of the CDR3 is TGTGCCAGCACCAGGACAGGGGGCATAGACATTCAGTACTTC. The encoded protein is CASTRTGGIDIQYF. The chain links TRBV6-1 to TRBJ2-4, with 11 nucleotides matching TRBD1. The CDR3 is 14 amino acids. CDR1 and CDR2 (germline): MNHNS, SASEGT. V gave up 7 bases and J gave up 8 bases; unmatched junction bases: 7.

The chain combines TRBV9 with TRBJ2-5, with 8 nucleotides matching TRBD2. The CDR3 length is 18 residues. The trim removed 0 bases at V and 3 bases at J, leaving 13 bases unmatched. Germline V CDR1 and CDR2: SGDLS, YYNGEE. As DNA, the CDR3 is TGTGCCAGCAGCGTAGGCTGGATTGGGGCAGCGGGGGAAGAGACCCAGTACTTC. It codes for CASSVGWIGAAGEETQYF.

J is TRBJ1-5 and V is TRBV28, with TRBD1 matching 11 bases. The CDR3 loop spans 16 amino acids. Germline trimming cut 6 bases from V and 5 bases from J; bases unmatched to any gene: 9. Germline CDR1 and CDR2: MDHEN and SYDVKM. CDR3 sequence (DNA): TGTGCCAGCAGCACACTTGGACAGGGGGCTTATCAGCCCCAGCATTTT. Translation: CASSTLGQGAYQPQHF.

This chain uses TRBV28 with TRBJ1-1; D unclear. Trimming stripped 5 bases from V and 10 bases from J, with 20 bases between. CDR1 and CDR2 from the germline V gene are MDHEN and SYDVKM. The CDR3 is 14 amino acids. DNA of the CDR3: TGTGCCAGCAGTCCTAGAGGGCAGCCCGAGGGAGCTTTCTTT. Amino acids: CASSPRGQPEGAFF.

The chain carries TRBV7-9 and TRBJ1-1; unclear D gene. The CDR3 covers 14 residues. Trimming removed 5 bases at V and 3 bases at J, with 13 bases between. Germline CDR1 SEHNR, CDR2 FQNEAQ (reference sequence). In nucleotides, the CDR3 is TGTGCCAGCAGCCTACCGAGGAGGGACACTGAAGCTTTCTTT. It is translated as CASSLPRRDTEAFF.

This sequence joins TRBV10-3 and TRBJ2-2; TRBD1 agrees at 7 bases. J lost 5 bases, V lost 7 bases, and 22 bases had no gene match. CDR1 is ENHRY, CDR2 SYGVKD, per germline. The CDR3 has 19 residues. The CDR3 nucleotides are TGTGCCATCAATCAACACTCTGAAGCCGGGACAGCCGTGACCGGGGAGCTGTTTTTT. Translation gives CAINQHSEAGTAVTGELFF.

The chain carries TRBV6-1 and TRBJ2-7; D may be TRBD1 (5 bases). Germline values: CDR1 MNHNS, CDR2 SASEGT. Trimming shortened V by 2 bases and J by 3 bases, and 11 bases separated the two germline ends. The CDR3 sequence is 14 residues long. The CDR3 is CASSEMGQFYEQYF. In nucleotides, the CDR3 is TGTGCCAGCAGTGAAATGGGGCAGTTCTACGAGCAGTACTTC.

The V gene is TRBV5-4, the J gene TRBJ2-3, with D unclear. V was clipped by 5 bases and J by 5 bases, with 18 bases between them. This CDR3 spans 15 amino acids. The germline V gene has CDR1 SGHNT and CDR2 YYREEE (reference sequence). The chain's CDR3 is CASRDDPLEVDTQYF. The CDR3 bases are TGTGCCAGCAGGGATGATCCCCTAGAGGTAGATACGCAGTATTTT.

The chain uses TRBV5-1 and TRBJ2-1, with 10 bases aligning to TRBD2. The V gene's germline CDR1 is SGHRS and CDR2 YFSETQ. V was clipped by 4 bases and J by 8 bases; unmatched bases: 12. The CDR3 covers 16 residues. This chain's CDR3 is CASSAGLAAGVDEQFF. The CDR3 nucleotides are TGCGCCAGCAGCGCCGGACTAGCGGCTGGTGTGGATGAGCAGTTCTTC.

On this clone: The same CDR3 also results from other DNA sequences found in this sample. This sequence joins TRBV5-1 and TRBJ1-2, with 7 bases matching TRBD1. This CDR3 spans 13 amino acids. Per germline, CDR1 SGHRS and CDR2 YFSETQ. The V and J ends lost 4 bases and 3 bases, in that order; junction bases with no gene match: 3. DNA for the CDR3: TGCGCCAGCAGCCCCGGACAGGACTATGGCTACACCTTC. Residues: CASSPGQDYGYTF.

V and J are TRBV6-6 and TRBJ2-5; no firm D call. Germline values: CDR1 MNHNY, CDR2 SVGAGI (reference sequence). The CDR3 sequence is 11 residues long. V lost 4 bases to trimming and J lost 11 bases, with 11 bases between them. The CDR3 coding sequence is TGTGCCAGCAGTTCATCACTGGAGCAGTACTTC. This gives the protein CASSSSLEQYF.

The chain has TRBV6-6 and TRBJ1-3, with 8 bases lining up with TRBD1. Germline loops: CDR1 MNHNY, CDR2 SVGAGI (reference sequence). Trimming at V came to 6 bases and at J to 2 bases, leaving 6 bases not matched to a gene. The CDR3 runs 15 residues. CDR3: CASRRGQETGNTIYF. In nucleotides, the CDR3 is TGTGCCAGCAGGCGGGGACAGGAGACTGGAAACACCATATATTTT.

The rearrangement joins TRBV6-1 to TRBJ2-7; TRBD1 agrees at 8 bases. This CDR3 has 14 residues. V lost 1 base, J lost 2 bases, and 1 base stayed unmatched. Germline-derived CDR1 and CDR2 are MNHNS and SASEGT. CDR3 amino acids: CASSEGTGPYEQYF. The CDR3 DNA is TGTGCCAGCAGTGAAGGGACAGGGCCCTACGAGCAGTACTTC.

A few counts support this clone. The chain carries TRBV28 and TRBJ2-7; 14 nucleotides align to TRBD2. Trimming at V came to 7 bases and at J to 12 bases, leaving 5 bases not matched to a gene. Germline CDR1 and CDR2: MDHEN and SYDVKM. The CDR3 spans 12 residues. Here the CDR3 reads CASKGTSGRVYF. CDR3 DNA sequence: TGTGCCAGCAAGGGGACTAGCGGGAGAGTGTACTTC.

The chain employs TRBV27 and TRBJ2-7; D not resolved. The CDR3 contains 13 residues. V lost 5 bases and J 6 bases, leaving 14 bases between the germline ends. Germline V lookup: CDR1 MNHEY, CDR2 SMNVEV (reference sequence). CDR3 nucleotide sequence: TGTGCCAGCAGTCTACGTCCGCCGGGCGAGCAGTACTTC. This encodes CASSLRPPGEQYF.

V usage is TRBV5-1 and J usage is TRBJ2-2, with TRBD1 matching 10 bases. This CDR3 has 17 amino acids. The trim removed 4 bases at V and 5 bases at J, leaving 11 bases unmatched. Germline assignment: CDR1 SGHRS and CDR2 YFSETQ. CDR3 coding DNA: TGCGCCAGCAGCCCCCCCGGGACAGGGGATGTTACCGGGGAGCTGTTTTTT. As protein: CASSPPGTGDVTGELFF.

The V gene is TRBV6-1, the J gene TRBJ1-3; D call uncertain. Germline V gene data show CDR1 as MNHNS and CDR2 as SASEGT. V shed 3 bases and J shed 0 bases, with 9 bases lying between them. The CDR3 consists of 15 residues. The CDR3 region is CASSDDWISGNTIYF. CDR3 DNA sequence: TGTGCCAGCAGTGATGACTGGATCTCTGGAAACACCATATATTTT.

The chain links TRBV5-6 to TRBJ2-5; unclear D gene. The CDR3 contains 13 residues. Germline V CDR1 and CDR2: SGHDT, YYEEEE. The ends were cut back, 4 bases at V and 5 bases at J, with 12 bases in the middle. CDR3 bases: TGTGCCAGCAGCACCGCCCCGGTGGAGACCCAGTACTTC. It yields the protein CASSTAPVETQYF.

The chain combines TRBV5-1 with TRBJ1-4; TRBD1 is a possible D gene (6 bases). Germline values: CDR1 SGHRS, CDR2 YFSETQ. Trimming removed 4 bases from V and 0 bases from J, with 16 bases in between. The CDR3 totals 17 residues. The DNA for the CDR3 is TGCGCCAGCAGCGCAAACGGGGGGGGCGCAACTAATGAAAAACTGTTTTTT. Residues: CASSANGGGATNEKLFF.

The chain carries TRBV7-8 and TRBJ2-5; D is possibly TRBD1 (6 bases). The germline CDR1 and CDR2 sequences are SGHVS and FQNEAQ. The CDR3 covers 20 residues. The V and J ends lost 3 bases and 5 bases respectively, with 31 bases between them. The DNA for the CDR3 is TGTGCCAGCAGCTTTTTTTTAGTGGAGTGGGACACCAGATCAGGGGAGACCCAGTACTTC. Its translation: CASSFFLVEWDTRSGETQYF.

The genes are TRBV5-1 and TRBJ2-7; 8 nucleotides line up with TRBD2. This CDR3 has 14 residues. J gave up 6 bases and V 7 bases, and 12 bases lay outside the gene matches. Germline V CDR1 and CDR2: SGHRS, YFSETQ. CDR3 amino acids: CASGRGVAVGEQYF. The CDR3 DNA is TGCGCCAGCGGGCGGGGGGTAGCGGTCGGCGAGCAGTACTTC.